A single T cell receptor (beta chain) is shown here with its context. The antigen is not known. The CDR3 totals 14 residues. Germline-derived CDR1 and CDR2 are SGHDT and YYEEEE. V lost 2 bases and J 1 base, leaving 9 bases between the germline ends. The investigators reverse transcribed all of the isolated RNA, so they sequenced expressed TCRB transcripts. Deep immunoSEQ sequencing covered naive, central memory and regulatory T cell samples. Profiling relied on immunoSEQ multiplex PCR, and the TCRdb table lists in-frame clones only, not all of them. The data hold 600,000 to 750,000 clones, with roughly 12% observed a single time. These data come from a study of beta chain features in type 1 diabetes. Study-level points and caveats: All four CD4+ subsets from Type 1 diabetes patients carried moderately but significantly shorter TCRB CDR3s. Any HLA type influence on TCRB rearrangement was left unresolved here.

Sample: naive CD4+ T cells from blood. The J gene is TRBJ2-5, the V gene TRBV5-6; D might be TRBD1 (6 bases). The receptor was derived from a man aged 30 to 39 with type 1 diabetes. The CDR3 nucleotides are TGTGCCAGCAGCTTCGGACAGATCCAAGAGACCCAGTACTTC. Translated: CASSFGQIQETQYF.